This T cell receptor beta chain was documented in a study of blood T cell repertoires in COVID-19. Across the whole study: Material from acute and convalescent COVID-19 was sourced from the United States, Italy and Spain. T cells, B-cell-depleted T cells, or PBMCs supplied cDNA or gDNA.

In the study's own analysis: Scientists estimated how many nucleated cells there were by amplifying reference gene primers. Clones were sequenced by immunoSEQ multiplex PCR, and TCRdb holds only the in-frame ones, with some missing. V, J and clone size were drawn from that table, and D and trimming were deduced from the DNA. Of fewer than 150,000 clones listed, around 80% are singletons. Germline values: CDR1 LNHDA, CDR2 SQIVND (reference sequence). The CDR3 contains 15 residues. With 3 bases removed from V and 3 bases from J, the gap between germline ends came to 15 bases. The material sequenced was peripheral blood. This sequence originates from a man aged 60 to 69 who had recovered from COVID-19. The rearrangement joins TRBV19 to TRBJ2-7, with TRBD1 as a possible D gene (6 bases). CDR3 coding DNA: TGTGCCAGTAGTATGTTACAGGGCTCGGGCTACGAGCAGTACTTC. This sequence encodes CASSMLQGSGYEQYF.